The present T cell receptor (beta chain) was sequenced within a study of T cells in Graves' hyperthyroidism and ophthalmopathy. The germline gives CDR1 SGHRS, CDR2 YFSETQ. Trimming cost V 1 base and J 0 bases, with 9 bases left between them. This CDR3 comprises 15 residues. TCR beta CDR3 region amplification was performed from RNA transcripts. TCR CDR3 underwent first-round RT-PCR with the HTBI primer set. TCRdb re-called the multiplex PCR reads through MiXCR, storing one row per CDR3 protein. The sample contains 300,000 to 400,000 distinct CDR3 sequences, under 25% of which appear only once. Stable disease denoted Graves' hyperthyroidism without ophthalmopathy progression within 18 months. This clonotype was observed a few times.

The V gene is TRBV5-1, the J gene TRBJ2-3, with no clear D. Sequencing was performed on blood. The TCR sequence derives from a woman aged 50 to 60 with Graves' hyperthyroidism. CDR3 protein: CASSLRTVSTDTQYF. The DNA of the CDR3 is TGCGCCAGCAGCTTGCGGACGGTGAGCACAGATACGCAGTATTTT.